Described below is a single T cell receptor (beta chain) sequence and its context. Its specificity is unknown. Sequencing was performed with immunoSEQ multiplex PCR; in TCRdb, only in-frame clones are kept and a portion is missing. This sample has 150,000 to 200,000 clones, with roughly 94% found just once. Germline V gene data show CDR1 as SGHDN and CDR2 as FVKESK. This CDR3 is built from 16 residues. Trimming took 0 bases from V and 6 from J, leaving 14 bases between them. Second-dose timings of about 4 or about 12 weeks were pooled. The record originates from a study of T cell responses to AZD1222 COVID-19 vaccine. Study findings and constraints: Two doses of AZD1222 preceded a rise in Spike-specific TCR breadth and depth. Distributed over spike, vaccine-associated CD4 TCRs predominated at 160-218 and 743-854.

This clonotype was sampled from an adult who received the AZD1222 COVID-19 vaccine. Source: peripheral blood, taken 28 days after the second AZD1222 dose. This sequence joins TRBV14 and TRBJ1-4; D is perhaps TRBD1 (6 bases). Here the CDR3 reads CASSQDSGWGHEKLFF. CDR3 nucleotides: TGTGCCAGCAGCCAAGATTCGGGGTGGGGGCATGAAAAACTGTTTTTT.